One and the same sample provided the 13 T cell receptor beta chains below, sequenced in a study of blood T cell repertoires in COVID-19. Repertoires were generated with immunoSEQ multiplex PCR, while TCRdb's copy carries only in-frame clones and drops some. The sample lists over 200,000 clones, 80% to 85% occurring once. Input material: peripheral blood. Every receptor here comes from a woman aged 80 or over with active or convalescent COVID-19.

This chain links TRBV7-8 with TRBJ2-3; no reliable D call. The CDR3 consists of 15 residues. V dropped 0 bases and J dropped 2 bases, with 9 bases sitting between them. Germline lookup yields CDR1 SGHVS and CDR2 FQNEAQ. The CDR3 sequence: CASSLAAISTDTQYF. The CDR3 region has the DNA TGTGCCAGCAGCTTAGCGGCCATATCCACAGATACGCAGTATTTT.

The chain joins TRBV7-2 to TRBJ2-1; 11 bases align to TRBD2. CDR1 and CDR2 (germline): SGHTA, FQGNSA. J lost 5 bases, V lost 1 base, and 4 bases had no gene match. The CDR3 contains 16 residues. As DNA, the CDR3 is TGTGCCAGCAGCTTAGATTCGGGACTAGCGGACAATGAGCAGTTCTTC. Residues: CASSLDSGLADNEQFF.

This chain links TRBV9 with TRBJ1-3; D call uncertain. The ends were cut back, 0 bases at V and 4 bases at J, with 8 bases in the middle. This CDR3 region has 14 residues. Germline-derived CDR1 and CDR2 are SGDLS and YYNGEE. The CDR3 loop is CASSVEVRGNTIYF. CDR3 sequence (DNA): TGTGCCAGCAGCGTAGAAGTCAGGGGAAACACCATATATTTT.

The chain uses TRBV11-3 and TRBJ2-7; D gene uncertain. The CDR3 extends over 16 amino acids. The V end lost 5 bases, the J end lost 0 bases, and 17 bases lay between the germline ends. The V gene's germline CDR1 is SGHNT and CDR2 YENEEA. The CDR3 coding sequence is TGTGCCAGCAGCCGTAGCTCGTACGCCAGCTCCTACGAGCAGTACTTC. Translated: CASSRSSYASSYEQYF.

The chain links TRBV5-1 to TRBJ2-2; a weak D match, TRBD1 (5 bases). Trimming left V 1 base short and J 1 base short, with 17 bases between. CDR3 length: 18 residues. CDR1 is SGHRS and CDR2 is YFSETQ in the germline V gene. The CDR3 reads CASSLKVLGQGNTGELFF. CDR3 coding DNA: TGCGCCAGCAGCTTGAAGGTATTGGGTCAGGGGAACACCGGGGAGCTGTTTTTT.

This chain uses TRBV19 with TRBJ1-4; 10 bases fit TRBD1. The ends lost 6 bases at V and 0 bases at J; junction bases unmatched: 7. The CDR3 has 17 amino acids. Germline CDR1 LNHDA, CDR2 SQIVND (reference sequence). CDR3 nucleotide sequence: TGTGCCAGTAGCTTTAAAGGACAGGGGGCAACTAATGAAAAACTGTTTTTT. Amino acid sequence: CASSFKGQGATNEKLFF.

V usage is TRBV7-2 and J usage is TRBJ1-2; D ambiguous. The V end was cut by 1 base, the J end by 6 bases, with 9 bases between. The CDR3 has 13 residues. The germline gives CDR1 SGHTA, CDR2 FQGNSA. As DNA, the CDR3 is TGTGCCAGCAGCTTAGGGTCGGGGAATGGCTACACCTTC. This codes for CASSLGSGNGYTF.

Only a few counts were recorded for this clone. The rearrangement joins TRBV5-1 to TRBJ1-5; possible D gene TRBD1, 6 bases. In germline, CDR1 is SGHRS, CDR2 YFSETQ. The CDR3 spans 15 residues. Trimming shortened V by 3 bases and J by 7 bases, and 17 bases separated the two germline ends. The CDR3 DNA reads TGCGCCAGCAGCTCAACCGGACAGATAAACCAGCCCCAGCATTTT. This gives the protein CASSSTGQINQPQHF.

This clone was detected once. The chain is built from TRBV30 and TRBJ2-3, with TRBD1 matching 10 bases. J gave up 3 bases and V 1 base, and 7 bases lay outside the gene matches. This CDR3 is built from 16 residues. CDR1 is GTSNPN, CDR2 SVGIG, per germline (reference sequence). This CDR3 reads CAWSGRDRGRTDTQYF. The CDR3, as DNA: TGTGCCTGGAGTGGGAGAGACAGGGGGCGAACAGATACGCAGTATTTT.

The chain carries TRBV29-1 and TRBJ2-5; D is perhaps TRBD2 (5 bases). Trimming took off 2 bases at V and 2 bases at J, with 9 bases between the two ends. The CDR3 is 13 residues long. The germline V gene encodes CDR1 SQVTM and CDR2 ANQGSEA. CDR3 sequence: CSVESRGQETQYF. The CDR3 coding sequence is TGCAGCGTTGAATCCCGGGGTCAAGAGACCCAGTACTTC.

With regard to this clone: Germline is not matched at one junction end, which may reflect a read error. The rearrangement uses TRBV4-1 and TRBJ2-7, with 11 nucleotides matching TRBD2. In germline, CDR1 is MGHRA, CDR2 YSYEKL. The CDR3 spans 16 residues. CDR3 loop: CARSRPSGSGRDEQYF. CDR3 nucleotide sequence: TGCGCCCGCAGCCGCCCCTCGGGTAGCGGGAGGGACGAGCAGTACTTC.

V and J are TRBV28 and TRBJ1-2; D ambiguous. Trimming removed 5 bases at V and 2 bases at J, with 12 bases between. The CDR3 sequence is 14 residues long. Germline V gene sequence: CDR1 MDHEN, CDR2 SYDVKM. Here the CDR3 reads CASSLGQWNYGYTF. CDR3 DNA: TGTGCCAGCAGTCTTGGCCAGTGGAACTATGGCTACACCTTC.

The rearrangement uses TRBV5-1 and TRBJ2-1; 9 bases fit TRBD1. CDR1 and CDR2 (germline): SGHRS, YFSETQ. This CDR3 is 17 amino acids long. Trimming took 0 bases from V and 12 from J; bases not matched to a gene: 16. CDR3 protein: CASSLATGTGQFGGQFF. The DNA of the CDR3 is TGCGCCAGCAGCTTGGCGACCGGGACAGGGCAATTCGGAGGGCAGTTCTTC.